This TCR beta chain emerged from a study of blood T cell repertoires in COVID-19. The CDR3 is 11 amino acids. The repertoire was sequenced with immunoSEQ multiplex PCR; TCRdb's copy has only in-frame clones and lacks some. Among over 250,000 clones listed, about 85% were seen once. The TCR sequence derives from a human donor in a cohort sampled during active COVID-19. Source material: peripheral blood. This sequence joins TRBV12-2 and TRBJ2-7; the listed D gene, TRBD1, was not tested against the DNA. TRBV12-2 is described as a pseudogene. The CDR3 loop is CASRVQLKQYF. The CDR3 bases are TGTGCAAGTCGCGTACAATTAAAGCAGTACTTC.